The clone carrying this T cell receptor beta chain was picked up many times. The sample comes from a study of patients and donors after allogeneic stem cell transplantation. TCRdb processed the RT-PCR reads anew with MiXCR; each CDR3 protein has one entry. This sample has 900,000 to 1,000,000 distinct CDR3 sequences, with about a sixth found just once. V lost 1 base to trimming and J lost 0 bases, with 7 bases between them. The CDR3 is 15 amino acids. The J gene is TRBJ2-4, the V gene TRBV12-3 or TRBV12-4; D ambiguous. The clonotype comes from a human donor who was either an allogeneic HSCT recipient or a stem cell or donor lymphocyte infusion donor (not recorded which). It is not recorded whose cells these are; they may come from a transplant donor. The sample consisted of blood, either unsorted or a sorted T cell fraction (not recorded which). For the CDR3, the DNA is TGTGCCAGCAGTTTAGTACGGGTAGCCAAAAACATTCAGTACTTC. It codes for CASSLVRVAKNIQYF.